This entry is about one T cell receptor (beta chain). This sample is drawn from a study of control samples from healthy donors and cancer patients. The data were produced by immunoSEQ multiplex PCR, yet TCRdb's version contains in-frame clones alone and is incomplete. The sample records approximately 230,000 clones, approximately 80% being singletons. This CDR3 has 15 residues. Per the germline V gene, CDR1 is SGHRS and CDR2 is YFSETQ. The germline V and J ends were trimmed by 0 bases and 6 bases, with 12 bases remaining between them. The clonotype was recovered from a woman aged 60-70 years with lung cancer. This rearrangement joins TRBV5-1 to TRBJ2-2, with D tentatively TRBD2 (6 bases). Sequenced input: PBMCs. The DNA of the CDR3 is TGCGCCAGCAGCTTGGTGGCAGGCGGGGCCGGGGAGCTGTTTTTT. Translating it yields CASSLVAGGAGELFF.